These 28 T cell receptor beta chains share one sample of origin, sequenced in a study of metastatic and nonmetastatic thyroid tumors. With MiXCR, TCRdb called clones anew from the PCR reads. The data hold about 13,000 clones, with about a quarter observed a single time. No patient received treatment before thyroid surgery. The sequenced material came from blood. The origin of the receptors is a female donor with papillary thyroid cancer or a benign thyroid nodule (not recorded which). Some clones in this sample may be carry-over from other donors' samples.

The chain has TRBV5-5 and TRBJ2-7, with 7 bases matching TRBD2. Trimming removed 4 bases from V and 11 bases from J; junction bases left unmatched: 12. CDR1 and CDR2 from the germline V gene are SGHKS and YYEKEE (reference sequence). The length of the CDR3 is 13 residues. This CDR3 reads CASSPGRYGEKYF. Here the CDR3 DNA reads TGTGCCAGCAGCCCCGGGAGGTACGGAGAGAAGTACTTC.

This clone was seen repeatedly, ten times or more. The V and J genes are TRBV20-1 and TRBJ2-1; 9 bases map to TRBD2. The CDR3 has 15 amino acids. Per the germline V gene, CDR1 is DFQATT and CDR2 is SNEGSKA (reference sequence). V was pared by 5 bases and J by 6 bases, with 11 bases of the junction left unmatched. CDR3 residues: CSAHGSGSRINEQFF. The CDR3 bases are TGCAGTGCTCACGGTAGCGGGAGTCGCATCAATGAGCAGTTCTTC.

This clone counts as medium-sized. V and J are TRBV25-1 and TRBJ1-3; tentatively, D is TRBD1 (6 bases). With 5 bases removed from V and 4 bases from J, the gap between germline ends came to 12 bases. The CDR3 length is 14 residues. The germline gives CDR1 MGHDK, CDR2 SYGVNS. The CDR3 nucleotides are TGTGCCAGCAGTCGTCCAGGGGAAGGAAACACCATATATTTT. Protein sequence: CASSRPGEGNTIYF.

In its sample, this clone was seen a few times. The chain couples TRBV6-5 to TRBJ1-6; D is ambiguous. The V end lost 0 bases, the J end lost 7 bases, and 10 bases lay between the germline ends. The CDR3 has 15 amino acids. From germline, CDR1 is MNHEY and CDR2 SVGAGI. The CDR3 here is CASSYSGVGNSPLHF. In DNA, the CDR3 is TGTGCCAGCAGTTACTCGGGCGTAGGGAATTCACCCCTCCACTTT.

This clone has a handful of counts. The junction departs from germline at one end; a sequencing error may be responsible. The chain carries TRBV19 and TRBJ1-2, with D possibly matching TRBD1 (5 bases). Germline V gene sequence: CDR1 LNHDA, CDR2 SQIVND (reference sequence). This CDR3 is 13 amino acids long. This CDR3 is CASNQGLYRGYAF. The CDR3 DNA sequence: TGTGCCAGTAATCAGGGTTTGTATCGTGGCTACGCCTTC.

For this clone: The junction and the germline gene differ at one end; a read error may be behind it. The chain is built from TRBV7-3 and TRBJ2-1; 9 bases agree with TRBD1. Germline values: CDR1 SGHTA, CDR2 FQGTGA. The CDR3 covers 19 residues. CDR3 protein: CASTLHPMGRDRVSNEQFF. The CDR3 DNA reads as TGTGCCAGCACCTTACATCCGATGGGCCGGGACAGGGTAAGCAATGAGCAGTTCTTC.

This clone was observed many times. The chain uses TRBV5-1 and TRBJ2-7; 10 nucleotides match TRBD1. Germline assignment: CDR1 SGHRS and CDR2 YFSETQ. The length of the CDR3 is 18 residues. J lost 3 bases, V lost 1 base, and 13 bases had no gene match. In DNA form, the CDR3 reads TGCGCCAGCAGCTTGCCGGGACAGGGGTCGCAGTGGATCTACGAGCAGTACTTC. Residues: CASSLPGQGSQWIYEQYF. The variable domain in full, completed from reference TRBV5-1 and TRBJ2-7, reads KAGVTQTPRYLIKTRGQQVTLSCSPISGHRSVSWYQQTPGQGLQFLFEYFSETQRNKGNFPGRFSGRQFSNSRSEMNVSTLELGDSALYLCASSLPGQGSQWIYEQYFGPGTRLTVT.

This clone ranks as medium-sized (0.01 to 0.1%). The V gene is TRBV19, the J gene TRBJ1-5; D ambiguous. V lost 4 bases, J lost 5 bases, and 12 bases lay in between. This CDR3 contains 14 residues. Germline CDR1 reads LNHDA; CDR2 reads SQIVND (reference sequence). The CDR3 DNA is TGTGCCAGTAGTAACCAGGTCGGGGATCAGCCCCAGCATTTT. This encodes CASSNQVGDQPQHF.

This clone showed up many times. V is TRBV5-4 and J is TRBJ2-7; TRBD1 agrees at 7 bases. This CDR3 contains 13 residues. Looked up from germline, CDR1 is SGHNT and CDR2 is YYREEE (reference sequence). The junction had 3 bases not matched to a gene; V was cut back by 4 bases and J by 2 bases. The CDR3 DNA reads TGTGCCAGCAGCCCAGACAGGGCCTACGAGCAGTACTTC. Encoded protein: CASSPDRAYEQYF.

This clone was detected ten times or more. The chain links TRBV20-1 to TRBJ1-5; D not resolved. Germline V gene lookup returns CDR1 DFQATT and CDR2 SNEGSKA (reference sequence). V lost 3 bases to trimming and J lost 2 bases, with 11 bases between them. The CDR3 contains 14 residues. The CDR3 is CSASSLSGNQPQHF. As DNA, the CDR3 is TGCAGTGCTAGTTCGCTATCTGGCAATCAGCCCCAGCATTTT.

Only one count was recorded for this clone. The chain carries TRBV7-2 and TRBJ2-7, with D perhaps TRBD1 (5 bases). CDR1 is SGHTA and CDR2 is FQGNSA in the germline V gene. The germline V and J ends were trimmed by 1 base and 3 bases, with 10 bases remaining between them. The CDR3 runs to 14 residues. The CDR3 reads CASSLEGNYYEQYF. The DNA of the CDR3 is TGTGCCAGCAGCTTAGAGGGGAATTACTACGAGCAGTACTTC.

This clone counts as medium-sized (0.01 to 0.1%). The chain joins TRBV6-1 to TRBJ2-5, with 8 nucleotides matching TRBD1. The CDR3 is 15 amino acids. The germline V gene encodes CDR1 MNHNS and CDR2 SASEGT. V was pared by 2 bases and J by 3 bases, with 5 bases of the junction left unmatched. The CDR3 protein is CASSEPGGVEETQYF. The CDR3 coding sequence is TGTGCCAGCAGTGAACCAGGGGGCGTGGAAGAGACCCAGTACTTC.

This clone was counted many times. J is TRBJ2-1 and V is TRBV18, with D hard to call. V lost 1 base to trimming and J lost 0 bases, with 4 bases between them. The CDR3 is made up of 14 amino acids. The germline gives CDR1 KGHSH, CDR2 LQKENI. The CDR3 region has the DNA TGTGCCAGCTCACCACAGAGCTCCTACAATGAGCAGTTCTTC. Its protein is CASSPQSSYNEQFF.

Ten or more counts support this clone. The junction shows a germline mismatch at one end, possibly a read error. The same CDR3 can be traced to other DNA sequences in this sample. V is TRBV6-1 and J is TRBJ1-1, with D perhaps TRBD1 (5 bases). This CDR3 comprises 14 residues. CDR1 is MNHNS, CDR2 SASEGT, per germline. The DNA for the CDR3 is TGTGCCAGTCCTCCGGGACGGATGCGCACTGAAGCCTTCTTT. Translation gives CASPPGRMRTEAFF.

The CDR3 DNA follows: TGCAGTGCTAGGACACAGGTTTTGAACTATGGCTACACCTTC. Protein sequence: CSARTQVLNYGYTF. V is TRBV20-1 and J is TRBJ1-2; D is possibly TRBD1 (5 bases). This CDR3 is 14 amino acids long. CDR1 and CDR2 (germline): DFQATT, SNEGSKA (reference sequence). V lost 3 bases and J lost 2, with 13 bases in between.

The chain is built from TRBV20-1 and TRBJ2-1; weak D call: TRBD1 (7 bases). This CDR3 has 17 residues. The germline CDR1 and CDR2 sequences are DFQATT and SNEGSKA (reference sequence). V lost 3 bases, J lost 3 bases, and 21 bases lay in between. The CDR3 DNA follows: TGCAGTGCTAGCGGGACAGTATTAGGCGGGGACTACAATGAGCAGTTCTTC. It yields the protein CSASGTVLGGDYNEQFF.

This clone was detected many times. The rearrangement links TRBV5-1 to TRBJ2-3; D uncertain. The CDR3 length is 14 residues. Trimming removed 0 bases at V and 2 bases at J, with 7 bases between. Germline CDR1 and CDR2: SGHRS and YFSETQ. CDR3 residues: CASSLEYHTDTQYF. CDR3 bases: TGCGCCAGCAGCTTGGAATACCACACAGATACGCAGTATTTT.

The CDR3 region is CASSLSGRSTGELFF. CDR3 nucleotides: TGTGCCAGCAGCCTTAGCGGGAGGAGCACCGGGGAGCTGTTTTTT. The chain employs TRBV11-3 and TRBJ2-2, with 10 bases identical to TRBD2. CDR3 length equals 15 residues. V shed 5 bases and J 4 bases; nucleotides not matched to a gene: 4. Germline values: CDR1 SGHNT, CDR2 YENEEA.

The chain couples TRBV2 to TRBJ2-2, with D maybe TRBD1 (6 bases). CDR1 and CDR2 from the germline V gene are SNHLY and FYNNEI. The V and J ends lost 8 bases and 5 bases respectively, with 18 bases between them. The length of the CDR3 is 15 residues. CDR3 region: CASFQGQGSTGELFF. Written as DNA, the CDR3 is TGTGCCAGCTTCCAGGGACAAGGGAGTACCGGGGAGCTGTTTTTT.

This chain connects TRBV11-1 to TRBJ1-6; D might be TRBD1 (6 bases). Germline V gene sequence: CDR1 SGHAT, CDR2 FQDESV (reference sequence). Trimming pared 7 bases from V and 6 bases from J, leaving 19 bases between. The CDR3 totals 16 residues. CDR3 loop: CASIQQGRECNSPLHF. CDR3 sequence (DNA): TGTGCCAGCATCCAACAGGGCAGGGAATGTAATTCACCCCTCCACTTT.

This clone is deemed medium-sized (0.01 to 0.1%). The chain is built from TRBV28 and TRBJ2-2, with D maybe TRBD1 (8 bases). This CDR3 spans 16 amino acids. Trimming left V 3 bases short and J 5 bases short, with 16 bases between. Germline V gives CDR1 MDHEN, CDR2 SYDVKM. The CDR3 here is CASSLGGTGGTGELFF. CDR3 nucleotide sequence: TGTGCCAGCAGTTTGGGGGGGACAGGAGGGACCGGGGAGCTGTTTTTT.

V is TRBV5-4 and J is TRBJ2-1; 8 nucleotides agree with TRBD2. Unmatched junction bases numbered 12, after V lost 4 bases and J lost 6 bases. The length of the CDR3 is 16 residues. From germline, CDR1 is SGHNT and CDR2 YYREEE (reference sequence). CDR3 bases: TGTGCCAGCAGCGGCACCGGGACTAGAAGTCCCAATGAGCAGTTCTTC. Translated, it gives CASSGTGTRSPNEQFF.

Judged by abundance, this clone is medium-sized (0.01 to 0.1%). This sequence joins TRBV27 and TRBJ1-1, with D unclear. Per the germline V gene, CDR1 is MNHEY and CDR2 is SMNVEV (reference sequence). This CDR3 comprises 13 residues. Trimming pared 4 bases from V and 8 bases from J, leaving 14 bases between. The CDR3 DNA sequence: TGTGCCAGCAGTTCTCTCCCGGGTGTAGAAGCTTTCTTT. Its translation: CASSSLPGVEAFF.

This chain links TRBV7-9 with TRBJ1-4, with TRBD1 identical over 9 bases. The J segment lost 3 bases and the V segment lost 5 bases, leaving 10 bases of the junction unmatched. Germline lookup yields CDR1 SEHNR and CDR2 FQNEAQ (reference sequence). The CDR3 has 17 amino acids. The CDR3 region has the DNA TGTGCCAGCAGCCACACCGGGACAGGGAGACCTAATGAAAAACTGTTTTTT. The encoded protein is CASSHTGTGRPNEKLFF.

This clone was counted many times. V is TRBV5-5 and J is TRBJ2-5; the D is unclear. Germline V gene lookup returns CDR1 SGHKS and CDR2 YYEKEE (reference sequence). The V gene lost 1 base and the J gene lost 4 bases, with 2 bases spanning the gap. The CDR3 spans 11 residues. CDR3 DNA sequence: TGTGCCAGCAGCTTGTCAGAGACCCAGTACTTC. Its translation is CASSLSETQYF. Together with reference TRBV5-5 and TRBJ2-5, the CDR3 gives the full variable domain: DAGVTQSPTHLIKTRGQQVTLRCSPISGHKSVSWYQQVLGQGPQFIFQYYEKEERGRGNFPDRFSARQFPNYSSELNVNALLLGDSALYLCASSLSETQYFGPGTRLLVL.

This clone was seen ten or more times. This chain connects TRBV5-1 to TRBJ2-3; the match to TRBD1 covers 10 bases. J lost 3 bases, V lost 4 bases, and 2 bases had no gene match. CDR1 SGHRS and CDR2 YFSETQ come from the germline V gene. The CDR3 extends over 14 amino acids. The CDR3 nucleotides read TGCGCCAGCAGCCCGGGACAGGGGACAGATACGCAGTATTTT. Residues: CASSPGQGTDTQYF. The full variable domain, with the rest looked up from reference TRBV5-1 and TRBJ2-3, is KAGVTQTPRYLIKTRGQQVTLSCSPISGHRSVSWYQQTPGQGLQFLFEYFSETQRNKGNFPGRFSGRQFSNSRSEMNVSTLELGDSALYLCASSPGQGTDTQYFGPGTRLTVL.

A word on this clone: At one of its ends the junction is not consistent with the germline gene, which may arise from a read error. The chain recombines TRBV7-3 with TRBJ1-1; D is ambiguous. This CDR3 has 13 amino acids. CDR1 SGHTA and CDR2 FQGTGA come from the germline V gene. The DNA of the CDR3 is TGTGCCAGCAGCCCCACGGTGAACACTGAAGATTTATTT. Translating gives CASSPTVNTEDLF.

The rearrangement uses TRBV7-6 and TRBJ2-7; D is possibly TRBD1 (5 bases). The end of the DNA aligns better with TRBJ2-1, so the J call may be wrong. There are 11 residues in the CDR3. Germline CDR1 is SGHVS and CDR2 is FNYEAQ. CDR3 sequence (DNA): TGTGCCAGCAGCTCAGGGAATGAGCAGTTCTTC. Residues: CASSSGNEQFF.